The rows below give T cell receptor beta chains drawn from one sample of a study of cytomegalovirus exposure and HLA in healthy donors. Repertoires were generated with immunoSEQ multiplex PCR, while TCRdb's copy carries only in-frame clones and drops some. The sample includes 110,000 to 150,000 clones. Sequencing used PBMCs. The receptors originated from a middle-aged man in good health and CMV-seronegative. CDR3s include the opening cysteine and the closing phenylalanine or tryptophan. The order of the fields is J gene, D gene, V gene, CDR3 protein. D genes are given only for firm matches.

j_gene: TRBJ1-6
d_gene: TRBD1
v_gene: TRBV6-5
CDR3aa: CASSYVQGSGNSPLHF

j_gene: TRBJ1-2
d_gene: -
v_gene: TRBV7-9
CDR3aa: CASSKSYGYTF

j_gene: TRBJ1-1
d_gene: -
v_gene: TRBV11-2
CDR3aa: CASSTYAGPRAEAFF

j_gene: TRBJ2-1
d_gene: TRBD2
v_gene: TRBV6-6
CDR3aa: CASSYAGGRYYQFF

j_gene: TRBJ2-1
d_gene: TRBD1
v_gene: TRBV14
CDR3aa: CASSQLTGGIKNEQFF

j_gene: TRBJ2-1
d_gene: TRBD2
v_gene: TRBV27
CDR3aa: CASRRPGLAVNEQFF

j_gene: TRBJ2-7
d_gene: TRBD1
v_gene: TRBV7-9
CDR3aa: CASSPPGQGAKRYPYEQYF

j_gene: TRBJ1-5
d_gene: -
v_gene: TRBV6-6
CDR3aa: CASSYSPTASNQPQHF

j_gene: TRBJ2-3
d_gene: -
v_gene: TRBV30
CDR3aa: CASYTTRTPADTQYF

j_gene: TRBJ1-1
d_gene: TRBD1
v_gene: TRBV29-1
CDR3aa: CSVLGQEGYEAFF

j_gene: TRBJ1-1
d_gene: -
v_gene: TRBV2
CDR3aa: CASSAGAMNTEAFF

j_gene: TRBJ2-1
d_gene: -
v_gene: TRBV7-2
CDR3aa: CASTFGGGTPNEQFF

j_gene: TRBJ2-7
d_gene: TRBD1
v_gene: TRBV5-6
CDR3aa: CASSRTGAVEQYF

j_gene: TRBJ2-1
d_gene: -
v_gene: TRBV5-1
CDR3aa: CASSLQGSSYNEQFF

j_gene: TRBJ2-7
d_gene: TRBD1
v_gene: TRBV10-3
CDR3aa: CAVSVLRDRVESYEQYF

j_gene: TRBJ1-4
d_gene: TRBD1
v_gene: TRBV2
CDR3aa: CATLDRVREKLFF

j_gene: TRBJ1-3
d_gene: -
v_gene: TRBV4-3
CDR3aa: CASSQGMALRSGNTIYF

j_gene: TRBJ2-7
d_gene: TRBD2
v_gene: TRBV7-2
CDR3aa: CASSFFSGGSYEQYF

j_gene: TRBJ2-7
d_gene: -
v_gene: TRBV18
CDR3aa: CASSEVASGPYEQYF

j_gene: TRBJ1-1
d_gene: -
v_gene: TRBV4-3
CDR3aa: CASSQNLGGDTEAFF

j_gene: TRBJ1-3
d_gene: -
v_gene: TRBV5-1
CDR3aa: CASSLDESSGNTIYF

j_gene: TRBJ1-4
d_gene: -
v_gene: TRBV7-2
CDR3aa: CASSLFGGSSEKLFF

j_gene: TRBJ1-6
d_gene: -
v_gene: TRBV14
CDR3aa: CASSLGGGASNSPLHF

j_gene: TRBJ2-7
d_gene: TRBD1
v_gene: TRBV12-5
CDR3aa: CASGRGQGADEQYF

j_gene: TRBJ1-1
d_gene: TRBD1
v_gene: TRBV5-5
CDR3aa: CASSWDRGTEAFF

j_gene: TRBJ2-5
d_gene: -
v_gene: TRBV5-6
CDR3aa: CASSVGRETQYF

j_gene: TRBJ2-2
d_gene: TRBD1
v_gene: TRBV5-4
CDR3aa: CASSPGTGSNTGELFF

j_gene: TRBJ1-4
d_gene: -
v_gene: TRBV4-1
CDR3aa: CASRPNRANEKLFF

j_gene: TRBJ1-4
d_gene: TRBD1
v_gene: TRBV6-6
CDR3aa: CASSFSGTANEKLFF

j_gene: TRBJ2-2
d_gene: TRBD1
v_gene: TRBV19
CDR3aa: CASSIGTGVGGELFF

j_gene: TRBJ2-7
d_gene: TRBD1
v_gene: TRBV28
CDR3aa: CASSPSPGQTIYEQYF

j_gene: TRBJ1-3
d_gene: -
v_gene: TRBV5-1
CDR3aa: CASSLSEGLLDTIYF

j_gene: TRBJ1-4
d_gene: -
v_gene: TRBV6-5
CDR3aa: CASSLTTNEKLFF

j_gene: TRBJ1-1
d_gene: TRBD1
v_gene: TRBV12-5
CDR3aa: CASGLVDKGTGKMNTEAFF

j_gene: TRBJ2-2
d_gene: -
v_gene: TRBV11-2
CDR3aa: CASSPSGELFF

j_gene: TRBJ1-2
d_gene: TRBD1
v_gene: TRBV9
CDR3aa: CASSPGTGNSGYTF

j_gene: TRBJ1-3
d_gene: TRBD1
v_gene: TRBV7-2
CDR3aa: CASSLDRGPGNTIYF

j_gene: -
d_gene: TRBD1
v_gene: TRBV15
CDR3aa: CATSSNRGNEQYF

j_gene: TRBJ2-3
d_gene: TRBD1
v_gene: TRBV7-3
CDR3aa: CASSSDPGQKEYF

j_gene: TRBJ1-2
d_gene: TRBD1
v_gene: TRBV18
CDR3aa: CASSPTGDDYGYTF

j_gene: TRBJ2-7
d_gene: TRBD2
v_gene: TRBV6-5
CDR3aa: CASSYLTEGRDEQYF

j_gene: TRBJ2-3
d_gene: TRBD1
v_gene: TRBV28
CDR3aa: CASSWGRTGGSPDTQYF

j_gene: TRBJ1-2
d_gene: TRBD1
v_gene: TRBV29-1
CDR3aa: CSVEPGTGLGYYGYTF

j_gene: TRBJ2-7
d_gene: -
v_gene: TRBV6-6
CDR3aa: CASSYLGSPYEQYF

j_gene: TRBJ1-5
d_gene: -
v_gene: TRBV6-1
CDR3aa: CASTQGQGNQPQHF

j_gene: TRBJ1-5
d_gene: TRBD1
v_gene: TRBV6-6
CDR3aa: CASSYVTGDQPQHF

j_gene: TRBJ1-2
d_gene: -
v_gene: TRBV28
CDR3aa: CASSLFGRAGWGYTF

j_gene: TRBJ2-5
d_gene: TRBD1
v_gene: TRBV4-2
CDR3aa: CASSQSQGEETQYF

j_gene: TRBJ2-7
d_gene: TRBD1
v_gene: TRBV14
CDR3aa: CASSQGTGPSYEQYF

j_gene: TRBJ2-7
d_gene: TRBD1
v_gene: TRBV2
CDR3aa: CASSDISDRVSYEQYF

j_gene: TRBJ1-5
d_gene: -
v_gene: TRBV2
CDR3aa: CASSNSGIQPQHF

j_gene: TRBJ2-5
d_gene: -
v_gene: TRBV11-2
CDR3aa: CASSVGAWNQETQYF

j_gene: TRBJ1-1
d_gene: TRBD1
v_gene: TRBV4-1
CDR3aa: CASSRSGTGDTEAFF

j_gene: TRBJ1-1
d_gene: -
v_gene: TRBV27
CDR3aa: CASSLTVRVVAEAFF

j_gene: TRBJ1-4
d_gene: -
v_gene: TRBV5-6
CDR3aa: CASSSPYGGRSNEKLFF